This T cell receptor beta chain originates from a study of beta chain features in type 1 diabetes. CDR3 length: 14 residues. Germline CDR1 reads KGHSH; CDR2 reads LQKENI. The V and J ends lost 1 base and 3 bases respectively, with 9 bases between them. Sequenced material consisted of expressed TCRB transcripts (all of the isolated RNA was reverse transcribed). Some clones are missing from TCRdb's copy, which holds only in-frame ones; the method was immunoSEQ multiplex PCR. The data hold roughly 380,000 clones, with about 20% observed a single time. This clone was found a few times. This chain joins TRBV18 and TRBJ1-1; possible D gene TRBD1, 5 bases. The sample taken for sequencing was naive CD4+ T cells from blood. This sequence originates from a woman in her late teens or twenties in good health. In DNA form, the CDR3 reads TGTGCCAGCTCACCACGGGGAGGGGACACTGAAGCTTTCTTT. Translation: CASSPRGGDTEAFF.